The 11 T cell receptor beta chains reported below all come from one sample, sequenced in a study of T cell repertoires in cytomegalovirus infection. TCRdb reprocessed the reads via MiXCR and lists one record per CDR3 protein. The data hold about 400,000 distinct CDR3 sequences, with 15% to 20% observed a single time. Sequencing was carried out using PBMCs. These receptors were taken from a human donor in good health (CMV status not recorded). Some clones in this sample may be carry-over from other donors' samples.

The chain combines TRBV19 with TRBJ1-1; D unresolved. V dropped 8 bases and J dropped 3 bases, with 13 bases sitting between them. Germline CDR1 reads LNHDA; CDR2 reads SQIVND (reference sequence). The CDR3 length is 13 residues. CDR3 in amino acids: CASRTYTDTEAFF. In nucleotides, the CDR3 is TGTGCCAGTCGTACATACACAGACACTGAAGCTTTCTTT.

In its sample, this clonotype was seen a few times. The chain has TRBV7-9 and TRBJ2-5, with 13 bases that match TRBD2. Unmatched junction bases numbered 3, after V lost 1 base and J lost 1 base. CDR1 is SEHNR, CDR2 FQNEAQ, per germline (reference sequence). The CDR3 has 17 amino acids. The CDR3 reads CASSLVGLAGAQETQYF. DNA of the CDR3: TGTGCCAGCAGCTTAGTAGGACTAGCGGGGGCCCAAGAGACCCAGTACTTC.

This clonotype was observed a handful of times. This chain links TRBV20-1 with TRBJ2-1; no firm D call. Trimming left V 0 bases short and J 10 bases short, with 16 bases between. The CDR3 consists of 14 residues. The germline CDR1 and CDR2 sequences are DFQATT and SNEGSKA (reference sequence). CDR3 residues: CSAREVFRAIEQFF. Here the CDR3 DNA reads TGCAGTGCTAGAGAAGTCTTCCGAGCAATCGAGCAGTTCTTC.

The V gene is TRBV6-1, the J gene TRBJ1-4, with TRBD1 identical over 7 bases. Trimming removed 5 bases from V and 7 bases from J; junction bases left unmatched: 7. This CDR3 has 14 residues. Germline loops: CDR1 MNHNS, CDR2 SASEGT. The CDR3 here is CASSKGAWGEKLFF. The CDR3 region has the DNA TGTGCCAGCAGTAAGGGGGCGTGGGGTGAAAAACTGTTTTTT.

This clonotype was counted ten times or more. The chain carries TRBV7-2 and TRBJ1-5, with D uncertain. CDR3 length equals 14 residues. Germline lookup yields CDR1 SGHTA and CDR2 FQGNSA. V was clipped by 1 base and J by 6 bases, with 10 bases between them. CDR3 nucleotides: TGTGCCAGCAGCTTAGGGGTCAACGGTCAGCCCCAGCATTTT. Residues: CASSLGVNGQPQHF.

The genes are TRBV20-1 and TRBJ2-1; TRBD1 aligns across 11 bases. Per germline, CDR1 DFQATT and CDR2 SNEGSKA (reference sequence). The CDR3 sequence is 14 residues long. Trimming took 2 bases from V and 10 from J; bases not matched to a gene: 7. Here the CDR3 reads CSARSGTGGEEQFF. The CDR3 nucleotides read TGCAGTGCTAGATCCGGGACAGGGGGAGAGGAGCAGTTCTTC.

The rearrangement joins TRBV5-1 to TRBJ2-4; 7 bases align to TRBD1. V gave up 1 base and J gave up 5 bases; unmatched junction bases: 6. Germline CDR1 SGHRS, CDR2 YFSETQ. The CDR3 has 15 residues. The CDR3, as DNA: TGCGCCAGCAGCTTGTCCCCCACAGGGGAAAACATTCAGTACTTC. Protein: CASSLSPTGENIQYF.

This clonotype was counted only a few times. This rearrangement joins TRBV11-2 to TRBJ2-7; TRBD2 matches at 10 bases. The CDR3 extends over 15 amino acids. V lost 3 bases and J lost 1; bases outside the gene matches: 3. Germline lookup yields CDR1 SGHAT and CDR2 FQNNGV. The DNA of the CDR3 is TGTGCCAGCAGCTTGGGTAGCGGGAGGTCCTACGAGCAGTACTTC. Its protein product is CASSLGSGRSYEQYF.

This clonotype was found many times. The chain is built from TRBV7-2 and TRBJ1-2; tentatively, D is TRBD1 (6 bases). Per germline, CDR1 SGHTA and CDR2 FQGNSA. Trimming removed 2 bases at V and 1 base at J, with 11 bases between. The CDR3 contains 15 residues. In DNA form, the CDR3 reads TGTGCCAGCAGCTTACAGGGGACACTTAACTATGGCTACACCTTC. Translation: CASSLQGTLNYGYTF.

J is TRBJ2-5 and V is TRBV7-8; TRBD2 matches 7 bases. V shed 5 bases and J 5 bases; nucleotides not matched to a gene: 11. Looked up from germline, CDR1 is SGHVS and CDR2 is FQNEAQ. The CDR3 has 15 residues. The CDR3 region has the DNA TGTGCCAGCAGCCCTCCATGGGGGGGAGAGGAGACCCAGTACTTC. Protein: CASSPPWGGEETQYF.

V and J are TRBV7-6 and TRBJ1-2; D is unclear. The CDR3 loop spans 15 amino acids. The V gene's germline CDR1 is SGHVS and CDR2 FNYEAQ. Trimming shortened V by 2 bases and J by 4 bases, and 14 bases separated the two germline ends. The CDR3 sequence is CASSLYFQKIYGYTF. The CDR3 coding sequence is TGTGCCAGCAGCTTATACTTCCAGAAGATCTATGGCTACACCTTC. The full variable domain, its missing parts supplied by reference TRBV7-6 and TRBJ1-2, is GAGVSQSPRYKVTKRGQDVALRCDPISGHVSLYWYRQALGQGPEFLTYFNYEAQQDKSGLPNDRFSAERPEGSISTLTIQRTEQRDSAMYRCASSLYFQKIYGYTFGSGTRLTVV.